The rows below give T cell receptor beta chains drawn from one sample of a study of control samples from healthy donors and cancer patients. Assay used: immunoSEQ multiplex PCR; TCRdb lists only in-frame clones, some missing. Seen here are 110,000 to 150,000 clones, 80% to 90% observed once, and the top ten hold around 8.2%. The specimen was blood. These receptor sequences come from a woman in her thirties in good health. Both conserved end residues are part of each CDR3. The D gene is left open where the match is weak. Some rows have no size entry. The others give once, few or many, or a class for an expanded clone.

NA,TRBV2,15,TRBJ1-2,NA,CASIEGTFRVYGYTF,TGTGCCAGCATCGAGGGGACATTTCGGGTCTATGGCTACACCTTC
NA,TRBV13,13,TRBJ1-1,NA,CASRPYKNTEAFF,TGTGCCAGCAGGCCTTATAAGAACACTGAAGCTTTCTTT
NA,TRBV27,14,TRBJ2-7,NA,CASSPSNQGREQYF,TGTGCCAGCAGCCCCAGCAATCAGGGGCGGGAGCAGTACTTC
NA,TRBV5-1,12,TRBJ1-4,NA,CASSPNWEKLFF,TGCGCCAGCAGCCCGAATTGGGAAAAACTGTTTTTT
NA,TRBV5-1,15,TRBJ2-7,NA,CASSLDYGSPYEQYF,TGCGCCAGCAGCTTGGATTACGGCTCACCCTACGAGCAGTACTTC
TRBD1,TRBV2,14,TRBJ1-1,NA,CASSTRTGMTEAFF,TGTGCCAGCAGTACCCGGACAGGGATGACTGAAGCTTTCTTT
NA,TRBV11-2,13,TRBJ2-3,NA,CASSLGVQDTQYF,TGTGCCAGCAGCTTAGGGGTTCAAGATACGCAGTATTTT
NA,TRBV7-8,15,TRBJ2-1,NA,CASSPTPGQYNEQFF,TGTGCCAGCAGCCCGACCCCAGGACAGTACAATGAGCAGTTCTTC
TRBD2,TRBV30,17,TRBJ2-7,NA,CALGLAGGPRTSYEQYF,TGTGCCTTGGGACTAGCGGGAGGGCCTCGGACCTCCTACGAGCAGTACTTC
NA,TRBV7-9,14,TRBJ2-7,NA,CASSLDATSYEQYF,TGTGCCAGCAGCTTAGACGCGACCTCCTACGAGCAGTACTTC
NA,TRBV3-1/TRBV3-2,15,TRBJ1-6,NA,CASSQVAQYNSPLHF,TGTGCCAGCAGCCAAGTGGCGCAGTATAATTCACCCCTCCACTTT
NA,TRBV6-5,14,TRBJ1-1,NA,CASSPGRANTEAFF,TGTGCCAGCTCCCCTGGCAGGGCCAACACTGAAGCTTTCTTT
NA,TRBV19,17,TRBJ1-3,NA,CASSTRILAGSGNTIYF,TGTGCCAGTAGTACCAGGATATTGGCAGGCTCTGGAAACACCATATATTTT
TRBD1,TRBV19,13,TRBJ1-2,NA,CASRPGTGAAYTF,TGTGCCAGTAGGCCCGGGACAGGTGCAGCCTACACCTTC
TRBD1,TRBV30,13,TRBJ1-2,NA,CAWSVQGSYGYTF,TGTGCCTGGAGTGTACAGGGGAGCTATGGCTACACCTTC
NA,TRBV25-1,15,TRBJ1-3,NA,CASSESRGGGNTIYF,TGTGCCAGCAGTGAATCCAGGGGTGGGGGAAACACCATATATTTT
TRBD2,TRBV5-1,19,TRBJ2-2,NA,CASSYQGLAGGFSTGELFF,TGCGCCAGCAGCTACCAGGGACTAGCGGGAGGTTTTTCGACCGGGGAGCTGTTTTTT
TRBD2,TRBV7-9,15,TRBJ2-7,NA,CASSLQTSASYEQYF,TGTGCCAGCAGTTTACAGACTAGCGCTTCCTACGAGCAGTACTTC
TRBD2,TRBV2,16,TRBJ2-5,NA,CASSYGLAAPQETQYF,TGTGCCAGCAGTTATGGACTAGCGGCGCCCCAAGAGACCCAGTACTTC
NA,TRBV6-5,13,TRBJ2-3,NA,CASSSPTTDTQYF,TGTGCCAGCAGTTCACCTACAACAGATACGCAGTATTTT
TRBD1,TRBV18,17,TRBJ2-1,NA,CASSRNLPGQGAGEQFF,TGTGCCAGCTCTCGAAACCTCCCGGGACAGGGGGCCGGTGAGCAGTTCTTC
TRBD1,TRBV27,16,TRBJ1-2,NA,CASSLTGQGLNYGYTF,TGTGCCAGCAGTTTAACGGGACAGGGCTTAAACTATGGCTACACCTTC
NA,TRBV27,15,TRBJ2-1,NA,CASSADRFGYNEQFF,TGTGCCAGCAGCGCCGACAGGTTTGGATACAATGAGCAGTTCTTC
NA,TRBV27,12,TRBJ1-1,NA,CASSFPGLGAFF,TGTGCCAGCAGTTTTCCCGGACTTGGAGCTTTCTTT
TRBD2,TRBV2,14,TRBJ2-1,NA,CASSGGTSGNEQFF,TGTGCCAGCAGTGGAGGGACTAGCGGCAATGAGCAGTTCTTC
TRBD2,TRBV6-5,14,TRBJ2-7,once,CASRTGGVIYEQYF,TGTGCCAGCAGAACGGGGGGGGTTATCTACGAGCAGTACTTC
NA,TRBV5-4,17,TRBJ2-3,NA,CASKRAEPTSSTDTQYF,TGTGCCAGCAAGCGGGCGGAACCGACCTCTAGCACAGATACGCAGTATTTT
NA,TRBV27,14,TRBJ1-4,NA,CASSLDLGVQKLFF,TGTGCCAGCAGTCTGGACCTGGGGGTCCAAAAACTGTTTTTT
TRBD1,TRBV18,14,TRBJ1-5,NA,CASSPTGDKQPQHF,TGTGCCAGCTCTCCCACAGGGGATAAGCAGCCCCAGCATTTT
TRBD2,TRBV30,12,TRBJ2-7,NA,CAWTGLADEQYF,TGTGCCTGGACTGGACTAGCGGACGAGCAGTACTTC
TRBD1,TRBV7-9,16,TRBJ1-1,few,CASSLGPTGPSFEAFF,TGTGCCAGCAGCTTAGGACCGACAGGGCCTTCATTTGAAGCTTTCTTT
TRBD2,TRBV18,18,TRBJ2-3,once,CASSLTSGSFPGTDTQYF,TGTGCCAGCTCACTCACTAGCGGGAGCTTCCCTGGCACAGATACGCAGTATTTT
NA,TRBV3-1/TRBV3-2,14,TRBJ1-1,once,CASGGMDRNTEAFF,TGTGCCAGCGGCGGTATGGACAGAAACACTGAAGCTTTCTTT
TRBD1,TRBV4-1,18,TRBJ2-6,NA,CASSQPRQGATGANVLTF,TGCGCCAGCAGCCAGCCCAGACAGGGGGCAACTGGGGCCAACGTCCTGACTTTC
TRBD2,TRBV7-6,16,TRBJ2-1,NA,CASSSLAGATYNEQFF,TGTGCCAGCAGCTCACTAGCGGGAGCAACCTACAATGAGCAGTTCTTC
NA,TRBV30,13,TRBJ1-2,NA,CAWRQGTHYGYTF,TGTGCCTGGAGGCAGGGGACACACTATGGCTACACCTTC
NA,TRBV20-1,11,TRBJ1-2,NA,CSARAGVSYTF,TGCAGTGCTAGAGCGGGGGTTAGCTACACCTTC
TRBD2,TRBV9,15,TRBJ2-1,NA,CASSVAPGTTYEQFF,TGTGCCAGCAGCGTAGCCCCGGGGACTACCTATGAGCAGTTCTTC
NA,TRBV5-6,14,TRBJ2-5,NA,CASSWGDLQETQYF,TGTGCCAGCAGCTGGGGGGACCTCCAAGAGACCCAGTACTTC
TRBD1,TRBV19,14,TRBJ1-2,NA,CASSITRDSGGYTF,TGTGCCAGTAGTATAACCCGGGACAGCGGTGGCTACACCTTC
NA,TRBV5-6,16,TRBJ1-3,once,CASSLGQKISGNTIYF,TGTGCCAGCAGCTTGGGACAAAAGATCTCTGGAAACACCATATATTTT
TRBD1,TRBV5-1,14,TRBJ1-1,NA,CASSVSTGGTEAFF,TGCGCCAGCAGCGTATCGACAGGGGGCACTGAAGCTTTCTTT
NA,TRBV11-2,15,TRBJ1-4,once,CASSLGTVRSEKLFF,TGTGCCAGCAGCTTAGGGACAGTGAGGAGTGAAAAACTGTTTTTT
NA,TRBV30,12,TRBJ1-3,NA,CAWSVPGNTIYF,TGTGCCTGGAGTGTACCTGGAAACACCATATATTTT
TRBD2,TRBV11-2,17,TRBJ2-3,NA,CASSAGLAGGFIGTQYF,TGTGCCAGCAGCGCGGGACTAGCGGGAGGGTTTATCGGTACGCAGTATTTT
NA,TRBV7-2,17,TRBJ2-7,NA,CASSFRTSPGSSYEQYF,TGTGCCAGCAGCTTCCGGACCTCCCCCGGGTCCTCCTACGAGCAGTACTTC
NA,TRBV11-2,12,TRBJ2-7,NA,CASSLGHYEQYF,TGTGCCAGCAGCTTGGGACATTACGAGCAGTACTTC
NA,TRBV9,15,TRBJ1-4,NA,CASSVAGVGVRRLFF,TGTGCCAGCAGCGTAGCTGGAGTGGGAGTTCGACGGCTGTTTTTT
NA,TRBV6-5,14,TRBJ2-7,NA,CASRAASRAHEQYF,TGTGCCAGCAGGGCCGCTTCGAGGGCCCACGAGCAGTACTTC
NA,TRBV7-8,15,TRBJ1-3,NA,CASSLGLNSGNTIYF,TGTGCCAGCAGCTTGGGACTGAACTCTGGAAACACCATATATTTT
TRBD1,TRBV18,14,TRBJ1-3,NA,CASSPADRVDTIYF,TGTGCCAGCTCACCAGCGGACAGGGTGGACACCATATATTTT
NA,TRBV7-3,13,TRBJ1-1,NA,CASSQTANTEAFF,TGTGCCAGCAGCCAAACTGCTAACACTGAAGCTTTCTTT
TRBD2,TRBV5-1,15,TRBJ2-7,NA,CASSLDLAGVGEQYF,TGCGCCAGCAGCTTGGATCTAGCGGGAGTTGGGGAGCAGTACTTC
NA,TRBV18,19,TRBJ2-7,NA,CASSPFGPSGRVTTYEQYF,TGTGCCAGCTCACCTTTTGGGCCGTCGGGCAGGGTTACCACCTACGAGCAGTACTTC